This entry concerns a single T cell receptor (beta chain). The primer mix had 60 Vbeta and 13 Jbeta primers. Clones were sequenced by immunoSEQ multiplex PCR, and TCRdb holds only the in-frame ones, with some missing. The repertoire holds around 98,000 clones, with about four fifths as singletons. Germline CDR1 is GTSNPN and CDR2 is SVGIG (reference sequence). The CDR3 length is 13 residues. The trim removed 5 bases at V and 7 bases at J, leaving 9 bases unmatched. The data originate from a study of cytomegalovirus exposure and HLA in healthy donors. This chain connects TRBV30 to TRBJ2-5; 8 bases are a match to TRBD1. The sequenced sample consisted of PBMCs. The origin of this receptor is a woman in her 40s in good health and CMV-seronegative. CDR3 in amino acids: CAWVGGQAGTQYF. CDR3 nucleotides: TGTGCCTGGGTCGGGGGACAGGCTGGGACCCAGTACTTC.